This T cell receptor beta chain emerged from a study of cytomegalovirus exposure and HLA in healthy donors (dated by TCRdb to the late 2010s). Background on the whole study: According to a later analysis, the 120 or so validation repertoires were produced on the same platform as the roughly 600 repertoires of the first cohort. A separate validation cohort of some 130 different subjects was used in addition to the roughly 720-subject first cohort. The aim of the study was to test whether cataloging public T cell receptors could identify signatures of past pathogen exposure. High-throughput TCR immunosequencing, statistical association of individual TCRs with disease status, and machine learning were combined to predict cytomegalovirus infection status. Here is what the overall study found, with its caveats: In the study, some 180 TCR beta chains were listed as associated with cytomegalovirus. In vitro tests confirmed that a few of the cytomegalovirus-associated TCR beta chains recognize cytomegalovirus antigens. The classifier was reported to diagnose cytomegalovirus status with high specificity and sensitivity in both the original and validation cohorts. According to the authors, the approach could potentially be generalized to other disease states and immunological phenotypes. Most TCR sequences were observed very rarely across donors, whereas some public TCRs were present in many individuals. A later analysis lacked HLA typing for the validation cohort, so it scored co-occurrence in that cohort across all 110 or so repertoires. Subsequent analysis determined that TCRs grouped into clusters in the first cohort also showed a tendency toward co-occurrence across the 90 to 150 validation repertoires, and 85% to 95% of cluster scores exceeded 0.

Libraries were prepared through the immunoSEQ multiplex PCR assay. The study's processing was this. A statistical classification framework was built to diagnose cytomegalovirus status from the catalog of TCR beta chain sequences. Drawn from immuneACCESS, this table holds only the in-frame rearrangements with V and J called that TCRdb kept. Clones are partly lost; checked studies trace under half to an unresolved V gene and leave the rest unexplained. V, J and clone size derive from that table, while D and trimming were established from the DNA sequence. Present in this sample are some 160,000 clones, around nine tenths of which were seen just once. The top ten clonotypes cover around 3% of the sample. Donors formed part of the validation cohort, which comprised 95 to 150 subjects and was distinct from the first cohort of fewer than 750 subjects. As to this clone: Its antigen remains unidentified. No quality values exist for individual bases; no much larger clone is one base distant.

CDR1 and CDR2 were assigned from the germline V gene (reference sequence) as SEHNR and FQNEAQ. The CDR3 covers 15 residues, taking in both the cysteine and the phenylalanine. The entry retains the CDR3 DNA only, 45 bases that are in frame from base 1. Trimming leaves V shorter by 4 bases and J shorter by 6 bases, with the junction holding 7 bases beyond the gene matches. Sequencing input: PBMCs. This TCR came from a man between 18 and 29 years old in good health and CMV-seronegative. This chain joins TRBV7-9 to TRBJ2-1; TRBD2 agrees with 9 junctional bases. The CDR3 corresponds to CASSSLAGRSNEQFF. The nucleotides read TGTGCCAGCAGCTCCCTAGCGGGAAGATCCAATGAGCAGTTCTTC.